This T cell receptor beta chain was observed in a study of T cell changes during pregnancy in multiple sclerosis. Only in-frame clones appear in the TCRdb table, and some are missing; sequencing was by immunoSEQ multiplex PCR. Of about 33,000 clones listed, approximately 90% were seen once; the top ten hold 2.8%. Germline V gene sequence: CDR1 LGHNA, CDR2 YNFKEQ. This CDR3 contains 14 residues. The V end lost 0 bases, the J end lost 8 bases, and 10 bases lay between the germline ends. The sequence derives from a female donor in good health, enrolled as a control in a pregnancy study. The sequenced sample was CD4+ T cells from peripheral blood mononuclear cells, obtained in the third trimester of pregnancy. This chain connects TRBV4-2 to TRBJ1-4; tentative D call: TRBD1 (5 bases). CDR3 sequence (DNA): TGTGCCAGCAGCCAAGAATGGCAGGGAGAAAAACTGTTTTTT. Residues: CASSQEWQGEKLFF.